This T cell receptor (beta chain) was sequenced for a study of regulatory T cells in long-lasting Graves disease. Sequencing libraries for TCR beta were prepared with iRepertoire HTBI primers and Arm-PCR of CDR3 regions. One entry per CDR3 protein, called by TCRdb with MiXCR from the multiplex PCR reads. The data show hundreds of thousands of distinct CDR3 sequences, less than 25% seen once. Study-wide results and limits: Persistent patients shared more public clonotypes (about 2,700) than newly diagnosed patients (about 940). Patients with persistent disease showed a bias toward TRBV28, TRBJ1-2 and TRBJ2-5.

Details on this clonotype: Its specificity is not known. This may arise from a read error, as a much more abundant clone is one base away.

Germline assignment: CDR1 SGHNT and CDR2 YENEEA. Trimming took 5 bases from V and 6 from J, leaving 10 bases between them. The CDR3 length is 13 residues. Time point here: persistent/refractory GD, antithyroid drugs over 5 years with positive TRAb. Generation of the TCR library employed RNA extracted from PBMCs. The receptor's source is a female donor with Graves disease. This chain connects TRBV11-3 to TRBJ2-2; D remains ambiguous. Sequenced material: peripheral blood mononuclear cells (PBMCs), taken when the disease was refractory, from a patient treated with antithyroid drugs. The CDR3: CASSIVGAGELFF. The CDR3, as DNA: TGTGCCAGCAGCATAGTGGGCGCCGGGGAGCTGTTTTTT.